The 10 T cell receptor beta chains reported below all come from one sample, sequenced in a study of PD-1 blockade in mismatch repair-deficient tumors. Generated by immunoSEQ multiplex PCR, the TCRdb table keeps only in-frame clones and is missing some. Of some 66,000 clones in the sample, about 91% were seen once. The material was peripheral blood, obtained 52 weeks after starting pembrolizumab. These receptors originate from an adult with mismatch repair-deficient cancer.

This rearrangement joins TRBV7-4 to TRBJ2-7, with D possibly called TRBD1 or TRBD2 (5 bases each). Germline loops: CDR1 SGHVT, CDR2 SQSDAQ. V dropped 5 bases and J dropped 0 bases, with 17 bases sitting between them. This CDR3 contains 16 residues. The CDR3 DNA reads TGTGCCAGCAGCCTCAAGAAGGGACGCCGCTCCTACGAGCAGTACTTC. As protein: CASSLKKGRRSYEQYF. Full variable domain (missing parts from reference TRBV7-4 and TRBJ2-7): GAGVSQSPRYKVAKRGRDVALRCDSISGHVTLYWYRQTLGQGSEVLTYSQSDAQRDKSGRPSGRFSAERPERSVSTLKIQRTEQGDSAVYLCASSLKKGRRSYEQYFGPGTRLTVT.

CDR3 sequence reads: CASSRPGRQSYNEQFF. The CDR3 bases are TGCGCCAGCAGCCGTCCCGGGAGGCAGTCCTACAATGAGCAGTTCTTC. The V call is TRBV4-1, the J call TRBJ2-1; 7 positions agree with TRBD2. The V and J ends lost 4 bases and 1 base, in that order; junction bases with no gene match: 7. The CDR3 has 16 residues. Germline V gene lookup returns CDR1 MGHRA and CDR2 YSYEKL.

The chain has TRBV28 and TRBJ1-5, with 9 bases matching TRBD1. The junction had 9 bases not matched to a gene; V was cut back by 4 bases and J by 2 bases. CDR3 size: 17 residues. The germline V gene encodes CDR1 MDHEN and CDR2 SYDVKM. The CDR3 region has the DNA TGTGCCAGCAGTTCCAGTAGGACAGGGGTAGGCAATCAGCCCCAGCATTTT. It yields the protein CASSSSRTGVGNQPQHF.

The genes are TRBV15 and TRBJ1-1; 8 nucleotides line up with TRBD1. Germline V gene data show CDR1 as LNHNV and CDR2 as YYDKDF (reference sequence). The length of the CDR3 is 17 residues. The J segment lost 2 bases and the V segment lost 3 bases, leaving 11 bases of the junction unmatched. In DNA, the CDR3 is TGTGCCACCAGCAGGGTCGCGACAGGGGCCTTAAACACTGAAGCTTTCTTT. It encodes CATSRVATGALNTEAFF.

The chain has TRBV11-2 and TRBJ2-1; the match to TRBD2 covers 10 bases. CDR1 is SGHAT and CDR2 is FQNNGV in the germline V gene. This CDR3 is built from 17 residues. Losses at the gene ends were 8 bases for V and 7 bases for J; bases not matched to a gene: 17. For the CDR3, the DNA is TGTGCCAGCTTACCCCGTCGAGCGGGAGGGGGGTTTAATGAGCAGTTCTTC. Residues: CASLPRRAGGGFNEQFF.

The chain employs TRBV4-1 and TRBJ1-4; D perhaps matches TRBD1 (6 bases). The germline CDR1 and CDR2 sequences are MGHRA and YSYEKL. The germline V and J ends were trimmed by 4 bases and 2 bases, with 11 bases remaining between them. This CDR3 contains 15 residues. CDR3 residues: CASSRRTDTNEKLFF. CDR3 nucleotides: TGCGCCAGCAGCCGTCGGACAGATACTAATGAAAAACTGTTTTTT.

The J gene is TRBJ2-5, the V gene TRBV14, with 7 nucleotides matching TRBD1. Trimming cost V 4 bases and J 5 bases; bases outside gene matches: 10. The length of the CDR3 is 15 residues. Germline V gene sequence: CDR1 SGHDN, CDR2 FVKESK. The CDR3 sequence: CASSLRRGGRETQYF. CDR3 sequence (DNA): TGTGCCAGCAGCCTACGGAGAGGGGGCCGGGAGACCCAGTACTTC.

This sequence joins TRBV6-5 and TRBJ2-7, with 11 bases identical to TRBD2. The V gene end was trimmed by 0 bases and the J gene end by 3 bases; junction bases not matched to a gene: 4. The CDR3 sequence is 16 residues long. Germline V gene sequence: CDR1 MNHEY, CDR2 SVGAGI. CDR3 sequence (DNA): TGTGCCAGCAGTTACTCGGCTAGCGGGAGGAACTACGAGCAGTACTTC. Translating it yields CASSYSASGRNYEQYF.

V gene TRBV19 combines with J gene TRBJ2-6; D is unresolved. Trimming cost V 3 bases and J 1 base, with 7 bases left between them. The germline gives CDR1 LNHDA, CDR2 SQIVND (reference sequence). The CDR3 extends over 15 amino acids. CDR3 amino acids: CASSISESGANVLTF. The CDR3 DNA is TGTGCCAGTAGTATCTCCGAATCTGGGGCCAACGTCCTGACTTTC.

V is TRBV9 and J is TRBJ2-3; TRBD2 agrees at 8 bases. V lost 3 bases, J lost 6 bases, and 3 bases stayed unmatched. The germline CDR1 and CDR2 sequences are SGDLS and YYNGEE. The CDR3 extends over 13 amino acids. The CDR3 coding sequence is TGTGCCAGCAGCGGGAGACTAGCGGATACGCAGTATTTT. Translating it yields CASSGRLADTQYF.